These T cell receptor beta chains were read from a single sample in a study of blood T cell repertoires in COVID-19. Assay: immunoSEQ multiplex PCR; the TCRdb copy retains only in-frame clones and omits some. The sample contains some 54,000 clones, about 90% of which appear only once. Material: peripheral blood. Receptors originate from an elderly man with active or convalescent COVID-19. Both conserved end residues are part of each CDR3.

v_gene | CDR3aa
TRBV5-3 | CARSSRTSGRREETQYF
TRBV7-2 | CASSSRQGYNSPLHF
TRBV28 | CASSLGGAGNTIYF
TRBV5-1 | CASSSMTGWGAFF
TRBV5-1 | CASSLGLAGIYEQYF
TRBV19 | CASSIMSSGTYEQYF
TRBV20-1 | CSASTSGGAFREQFF
TRBV7-3 | CASSLGGPEAFF
TRBV3-1/TRBV3-2 | CASSLSGIGWYEQYF
TRBV3-1/TRBV3-2 | CASSPGTPEETQYF
TRBV10-3 | CAIRRQGASTEAFF
TRBV19 | CASSTSTNEKLFF
TRBV7-3 | CASSIDRDPYNEQFF